This entry describes one TCR beta chain. The antigen is unknown. The data were taken from a study of T cell repertoires in cytomegalovirus infection. Overall study context: Public TCR beta signatures were indicative of both CMV infection and a matching HLA type.

CDR3 length: 11 amino acids. V lost 3 bases, J lost 11 bases, and 8 bases lay in between. Germline V gene sequence: CDR1 LGHDT, CDR2 YNNKEL (reference sequence). Study-level points and caveats: The response measured ex vivo was dominated by TCR beta clonotypes (HLA-C-restricted and CMV-specific). The study identified carriers of CMV plus the relevant HLA from cumulative public TCR beta family frequency.

TCRdb passed the reads through MiXCR, listing each CDR3 protein once. The sample lists around 530,000 distinct CDR3 sequences; around a quarter were seen once. Sequenced sample: PBMCs. The chain joins TRBV3-1 to TRBJ2-1; tentative D call: TRBD1 (5 bases). This clonotype originated in a human donor in good health (CMV status not recorded). Some clones in this sample may be carry-over from other donors' samples. The CDR3 protein is CASSQAGKQFF. Here the CDR3 DNA reads TGTGCCAGCAGCCAGGCAGGGAAGCAGTTCTTC.